Described below is a single TCR beta chain sequence and its context. This sample stems from a study of T cells in Graves' hyperthyroidism and ophthalmopathy. Researchers amplified the TCR beta CDR3 regions from RNA transcripts. HTBI primers were used for first-round RT-PCR of the TCR CDR3. TCRdb called the multiplex PCR reads again in MiXCR, with one record for every CDR3 protein. The table has under 350,000 distinct CDR3 sequences, approximately 15% seen once; the top ten hold approximately 60%. Sequenced: blood. This receptor was taken from an older woman with Graves' ophthalmopathy.

CDR3 loop: CASSLSMGQARNQPQHF. CDR3 coding DNA: TGTGCCAGCAGCTTATCAATGGGGCAGGCCCGCAATCAGCCCCAGCATTTT. The chain recombines TRBV7-2 with TRBJ1-5; possible D gene TRBD1, 5 bases. Per the germline V gene, CDR1 is SGHTA and CDR2 is FQGNSA. The CDR3 is 17 amino acids. Deletions cut 2 bases from V and 2 bases from J, with 16 bases between.